This T cell receptor (beta chain) was sequenced in a study of technical replicates of blood from a few donors. TCRdb's copy holds only in-frame clones and misses some; the assay was immunoSEQ multiplex PCR. The sample has approximately 70,000 clones, around 95% seen once. The specimen was T cells isolated from PBMCs. The TCR comes from a human donor in good health.

CDR3 region: CASTPTGQGAYEQYF. The CDR3 DNA reads TGTGCCAGCACTCCAACGGGACAGGGAGCCTACGAGCAGTACTTC. The chain uses TRBV28 and TRBJ2-7, with 9 bases lining up with TRBD1. Germline lookup yields CDR1 MDHEN and CDR2 SYDVKM. CDR3 length equals 15 residues. With 7 bases clipped from V and 2 bases from J, the junction kept 9 bases outside the gene matches. Using reference TRBV28 and TRBJ2-7 for the parts outside the CDR3, the full variable domain is DVKVTQSSRYLVKRTGEKVFLECVQDMDHENMFWYRQDPGLGLRLIYFSYDVKMKEKGDIPEGYSVSREKKERFSLILESASTNQTSMYLCASTPTGQGAYEQYFGPGTRLTVT.